These T cell receptor beta chains were read from a single sample in a study of T-cell reconstitution after alpha-beta-depleted transplantation in children. One entry per CDR3 protein, called by TCRdb with MiXCR from the PCR reads. This sample has 100,000 or so distinct CDR3 sequences, with roughly 7.1% found just once. The sample consisted of PBMCs, taken before TCRalphabeta/CD19-depleted stem cell transplant. Receptor source: a boy under 10 years old with acute lymphoblastic leukemia, due to receive a stem cell transplant. CDR3s include the opening cysteine and the closing phenylalanine or tryptophan. A D gene is named only where the DNA matches it firmly. The size field is filled for only some rows; it gives once, few, many or a size class.

TRBJ2-5,TRBD1,TRBV12-5,few,CASVTGGGETQYF,TGTGCTAGTGTTACAGGGGGCGGGGAGACCCAGTACTTC
TRBJ2-7,.,TRBV6-8,few,CASSYPRGGRMDGYF,TGTGCCAGCAGTTACCCCCGCGGGGGCCGAATGGACGGATACTTC
TRBJ1-1,TRBD1,TRBV3-1,few,CASSPQDRGTLDTEAFF,TGTGCCAGCAGCCCCCAAGACAGGGGCACCCTAGACACTGAAGCTTTCTTT
TRBJ2-3,.,TRBV6-4,few,CASSDGGTDTDTQYF,TGTGCCAGCAGTGACGGCGGCACTGACACAGATACGCAGTATTTT
TRBJ1-6,.,TRBV6-6,many,CASSDNWNSPLHF,TGTGCCAGCTCGGACAACTGGAATTCACCCCTCCACTTT
TRBJ2-1,TRBD2,TRBV20-1,many,CSARDSGAGGFHEQFF,TGCAGTGCTAGAGATTCGGGAGCGGGGGGGTTTCATGAGCAGTTCTTC
TRBJ2-5,.,TRBV9,.,CASSVAGKGGVRETQYF,TGTGCCAGCAGCGTAGCTGGAAAGGGCGGGGTCCGAGAGACCCAGTACTTC
TRBJ1-6,TRBD1,TRBV27,many,CASSFSGDSSYNSPLHF,TGTGCCAGCAGTTTCTCAGGGGACAGCTCCTATAATTCACCCCTCCACTTT
TRBJ1-4,.,TRBV5-6,.,CASSPITGPHRDLGEKLFF,TGTGCCAGCAGCCCCATCACCGGTCCCCACAGGGACCTAGGTGAAAAACTGTTTTTT
TRBJ2-7,TRBD2,TRBV5-1,few,CASSGTSLIYEQYF,TGCGCCAGCTCCGGGACTAGCCTAATCTACGAGCAGTACTTC
TRBJ2-1,.,TRBV12-3/TRBV12-4,.,CASSFSKVGQFF,TGTGCCAGCAGTTTTAGCAAAGTCGGGCAGTTCTTC
TRBJ1-4,.,TRBV6-1,few,CASSEREKLFF,TGTGCCAGCAGTGAGAGGGAAAAACTGTTTTTT
TRBJ2-5,TRBD2,TRBV6-1,many,CASGWGGSGGETQYF,TGTGCCAGCGGCTGGGGAGGTAGCGGGGGCGAGACCCAGTACTTC
TRBJ1-1,.,TRBV20-1,.,CSARETGLRYTEAFF,TGCAGTGCTAGAGAAACCGGCCTTAGGTACACTGAAGCTTTCTTT
TRBJ2-3,TRBD2,TRBV25-1,few,CASNLAGGSGTQYF,TGTGCCAGCAATCTAGCGGGGGGTTCCGGTACGCAGTATTTT
TRBJ2-1,.,TRBV5-1,many,CASSLQGGGSYNEQFF,TGCGCCAGCAGCTTACAGGGCGGAGGCTCCTACAATGAGCAGTTCTTC
TRBJ2-2,.,TRBV11-1,many,CASSSPPRSPTLNTGELFF,TGTGCCAGCAGCTCCCCTCCGCGGAGCCCTACACTTAACACCGGGGAGCTGTTTTTT
TRBJ2-2,TRBD1,TRBV19,.,CASTRTGGYTGELFF,TGTGCCAGTACCAGGACAGGGGGGTACACCGGGGAGCTGTTTTTT
TRBJ2-7,TRBD1,TRBV7-2,few,CASSLATGGVGEQYF,TGTGCCAGCAGCTTAGCCACAGGGGGAGTTGGAGAGCAGTACTTC
TRBJ2-3,TRBD1,TRBV20-1,many,CSARTGPTDTQYF,TGCAGTGCTAGGACAGGGCCAACAGATACGCAGTATTTT
TRBJ2-5,.,TRBV14,many,CASSQVTTDQETQYF,TGTGCCAGCAGCCAAGTCACGACGGATCAAGAGACCCAGTACTTC
TRBJ2-3,TRBD2,TRBV6-4,.,CASSDSGSGVTDTQYF,TGTGCCAGCAGTGACTCGGGTAGCGGGGTCACAGATACGCAGTATTTT
TRBJ1-5,.,TRBV20-1,few,CSARDARAGAQPQHF,TGCAGTGCTAGAGATGCGAGGGCAGGGGCTCAGCCCCAGCATTTT
TRBJ2-1,.,TRBV20-1,many,CSAREGTTGEQFF,TGCAGTGCTAGAGAGGGGACAACCGGTGAGCAGTTCTTC
TRBJ1-1,.,TRBV27,few,CASSTAPGGTEAFF,TGTGCCAGCAGTACTGCACCGGGGGGGACTGAAGCTTTCTTT
TRBJ1-1,.,TRBV28,many,CASSPRTFSWGTEAFF,TGTGCCAGCAGTCCCCGGACCTTCAGTTGGGGCACTGAAGCTTTCTTT
TRBJ1-1,TRBD1,TRBV7-9,many,CASSPTGGASDTEAFF,TGTGCCAGCAGCCCGACAGGGGGCGCGTCGGACACTGAAGCTTTCTTT
TRBJ2-7,.,TRBV24-1,many,CATSDFADGEQYF,TGTGCCACCAGTGATTTTGCCGACGGAGAGCAGTACTTC
TRBJ2-1,TRBD2,TRBV20-1,many,CSARYPSGDYNEQFF,TGCAGTGCTAGATACCCTAGCGGGGACTACAATGAGCAGTTCTTC
TRBJ1-1,TRBD1,TRBV20-1,many,CSAKTGQGDTEAFF,TGCAGTGCTAAAACCGGACAGGGGGACACTGAAGCTTTCTTT
TRBJ1-3,TRBD1,TRBV12-3/TRBV12-4,few,CATRTGVIAGNTIYF,TGTGCCACTCGGACAGGGGTAATAGCAGGAAACACCATATATTTT
TRBJ2-5,.,TRBV3-1,.,CASSQGIYRQETQYF,TGTGCCAGCAGCCAAGGTATATACAGGCAAGAGACCCAGTACTTC
TRBJ2-5,.,TRBV9,few,CASSPRGTLQETQYF,TGTGCCAGCAGCCCTCGCGGGACGTTACAAGAGACCCAGTACTTC
TRBJ2-3,.,TRBV28,many,CASSVGDISTDTQYF,TGTGCCAGCAGTGTCGGGGACATCAGCACAGATACGCAGTATTTT
TRBJ1-4,TRBD1,TRBV5-1,many,CASSRTGAHNEKLFF,TGCGCCAGCAGCCGAACAGGGGCCCATAATGAAAAACTGTTTTTT
TRBJ1-5,.,TRBV3-1,.,CASSHTGTGQPQHF,TGTGCCAGCAGCCACACAGGGACTGGGCAGCCCCAGCATTTT
TRBJ1-2,.,TRBV7-8,.,CASSSPRPTGANYGYTF,TGTGCCAGCAGCTCGCCCCGACCGACAGGTGCTAACTATGGCTACACCTTC
TRBJ2-7,TRBD1,TRBV14,many,CASSQRQGISYEQYF,TGTGCCAGCAGCCAACGACAGGGGATATCCTACGAGCAGTACTTC
TRBJ1-6,TRBD1,TRBV7-2,few,CASSLVRGQGNSPLHF,TGTGCCAGCAGCTTAGTCCGTGGACAGGGAAACTCACCCCTCCACTTT
TRBJ2-1,.,TRBV4-2,.,CASSYYKSDEQFF,TGTGCCAGCAGCTACTACAAGTCGGATGAGCAGTTCTTC
TRBJ2-7,TRBD1,TRBV5-1,many,CASSIGQGGLDEQYF,TGCGCCAGCAGCATCGGACAGGGCGGTTTGGACGAGCAGTACTTC
TRBJ2-7,.,TRBV7-9,many,CASSFSPEGGSPTYEQYF,TGTGCCAGCAGCTTTTCCCCCGAGGGGGGATCCCCTACCTACGAGCAGTACTTC
TRBJ2-7,TRBD1,TRBV18,few,CASSSRTGVHEQYF,TGTGCCAGCTCATCCCGGACAGGGGTCCACGAGCAGTACTTC
TRBJ1-2,TRBD1,TRBV5-4,many,CASSHQGQGYYGYTF,TGTGCCAGCAGCCACCAGGGACAGGGATACTATGGCTACACCTTC
TRBJ2-3,TRBD1,TRBV10-3,.,CAGRDRDGTDTQYF,TGTGCCGGCCGGGACAGGGATGGCACAGATACGCAGTATTTT
TRBJ1-2,.,TRBV10-3,many,CAISESGSRGYGYTF,TGTGCCATCAGTGAGTCAGGGTCCAGGGGATATGGCTACACCTTC
TRBJ1-2,TRBD1,TRBV7-9,.,CASTTQGAGYGYTF,TGTGCCAGCACCACACAGGGGGCTGGTTATGGCTACACCTTC
TRBJ1-6,.,TRBV5-1,few,CASSLVGENSPLHF,TGCGCCAGCAGCTTGGTTGGGGAGAATTCACCCCTCCACTTT
TRBJ2-3,.,TRBV18,few,CASSPQGFGTDTQYF,TGTGCCAGCTCACCACAAGGGTTTGGCACAGATACGCAGTATTTT
TRBJ1-1,.,TRBV7-2,many,CASSPWGENTEAFF,TGTGCCAGCAGCCCCTGGGGGGAGAACACTGAAGCTTTCTTT
TRBJ1-2,TRBD1,TRBV15,.,CATSRDPPSIRQGVMYGYTF,TGTGCCACCAGCAGAGACCCCCCCTCGATAAGACAGGGGGTTATGTATGGCTACACCTTC
TRBJ2-1,.,TRBV19,.,CASSISEGNKQFF,TGTGCCAGTAGTATTTCGGAGGGGAATAAGCAGTTCTTC
TRBJ2-2,.,TRBV4-2,many,CASSPPGGYRNTGELFF,TGTGCCAGCAGCCCCCCGGGCGGGTATCGGAACACCGGGGAGCTGTTTTTT
TRBJ1-4,.,TRBV25-1,few,CASSAGTTAGEKLFF,TGTGCCAGCAGTGCAGGGACAACGGCCGGGGAAAAACTGTTTTTT